The clone carrying this T cell receptor (beta chain) was counted many times. The source of the sample is a study of T-cell reconstitution after alpha-beta-depleted transplantation in children. It was with unique molecular identifiers that the TCRbeta library was prepared. TCRdb re-derived calls from the PCR reads in MiXCR, one entry per CDR3 protein. Among some 70,000 distinct CDR3 sequences, about 7.3% were seen once, and the ten largest hold approximately 2.3%. The CDR3 is 15 amino acids. Germline V lookup: CDR1 MNHEY, CDR2 SMNVEV (reference sequence). The V segment lost 4 bases and the J segment 7 bases; nucleotides outside the gene matches: 5.

The source was PBMCs from the stem cell graft donor, collected from the stem cell graft. This TCR derives from a human donor who donated a stem cell graft to a child with acute lymphoblastic leukemia. V and J are TRBV27 and TRBJ1-5, with TRBD1 matching 12 bases. The CDR3 bases are TGTGCCAGCAGTTCGGGACAGGGGGCGAGGCAGCCCCAGCATTTT. Translated: CASSSGQGARQPQHF.